The 21 T cell receptor beta chains below were found in one sample sequenced in a study of blood T cell repertoires in COVID-19. TCRdb's table, derived via immunoSEQ multiplex PCR, lists solely in-frame clones and lacks some. The sample carries 55,000 or so clones, roughly three quarters recorded once. The sequenced sample consisted of peripheral blood. These receptors were taken from a man in his sixties with acute or convalescent COVID-19.

V gene TRBV7-9 combines with J gene TRBJ2-7; D not certain. The CDR3 has 15 amino acids. In germline, CDR1 is SEHNR, CDR2 FQNEAQ (reference sequence). V was pared by 6 bases and J by 2 bases, with 17 bases between. The CDR3 protein is CASSWAIPPTYEQYF. The CDR3 DNA follows: TGTGCCAGCAGTTGGGCTATTCCGCCTACCTACGAGCAGTACTTC.

The V and J genes are TRBV27 and TRBJ2-1; TRBD1 is a possible D gene (6 bases). This CDR3 spans 15 amino acids. V was trimmed by 6 bases and J by 4 bases, leaving 16 bases between them. The germline gives CDR1 MNHEY, CDR2 SMNVEV (reference sequence). The CDR3 reads CASRIQGSGYNEQFF. CDR3 bases: TGTGCCAGCAGGATACAGGGATCGGGGTACAATGAGCAGTTCTTC.

Comment on this clone: An end of the junction differs from the germline gene, which may be a read error. The chain uses TRBV7-7 and TRBJ2-5; 7 bases are shared with TRBD2. The CDR3 spans 14 residues. Germline V gives CDR1 SSHAT, CDR2 FNYEAQ (reference sequence). This CDR3 reads CASSPLGGKETQYF. CDR3 coding DNA: TGTGCTAGCAGCCCCCTGGGAGGGAAAGAGACCCAGTACTTC.

This clone was detected only a few times. This rearrangement joins TRBV24-1 to TRBJ1-2, with 7 bases lining up with TRBD1. The CDR3 is made up of 12 amino acids. J was trimmed by 7 bases and V by 4 bases; bases with no gene match: 2. Germline assignment: CDR1 KGHDR and CDR2 SFDVKD. CDR3 nucleotide sequence: TGTGCCACCAGTGAGGCAGGGGGTGGCTACACCTTC. Its protein product is CATSEAGGGYTF.

The chain links TRBV9 to TRBJ1-5, with D possibly being TRBD1 (5 bases). CDR1 and CDR2 (germline): SGDLS, YYNGEE. CDR3 length equals 16 residues. Trimming stripped 0 bases from V and 5 bases from J, with 15 bases between. CDR3 bases: TGTGCCAGCAGCGTAGAGTGGCAGGGAACCGATCAGCCCCAGCATTTT. Its translation: CASSVEWQGTDQPQHF. The full variable domain, with the rest looked up from reference TRBV9 and TRBJ1-5, is DSGVTQTPKHLITATGQRVTLRCSPRSGDLSVYWYQQSLDQGLQFLIQYYNGEERAKGNILERFSAQQFPDLHSELNLSSLELGDSALYFCASSVEWQGTDQPQHFGDGTRLSIL.

This clone was observed a single time. Here the CDR3 reads CASSFGVVFGTQYF. The CDR3 DNA follows: TGTGCCAGCAGCTTTGGAGTTGTTTTCGGGACCCAGTACTTC. The chain joins TRBV13 to TRBJ2-5; no firm D call. The germline V gene has CDR1 PRHDT and CDR2 FYEKMQ (reference sequence). The CDR3 covers 14 residues. V lost 3 bases and J lost 7, with 15 bases in between.

The chain couples TRBV24-1 to TRBJ2-3; TRBD2 might be the D (6 bases). This CDR3 is 15 amino acids long. The germline V and J ends were trimmed by 4 bases and 4 bases, with 14 bases remaining between them. CDR1 is KGHDR, CDR2 SFDVKD, per germline. The CDR3 DNA follows: TGTGCCACCAGTGACGGGACTGACTTCGCAGATACGCAGTATTTT. It encodes CATSDGTDFADTQYF.

V is TRBV27 and J is TRBJ1-1; the match to TRBD1 covers 12 bases. The germline V gene has CDR1 MNHEY and CDR2 SMNVEV (reference sequence). V dropped 6 bases and J dropped 0; count of bases not matched to a gene: 11. This CDR3 contains 18 residues. In nucleotides, the CDR3 is TGTGCCAGCAGGCCCCCCCCGGGACAGGGGGCAATGAACACTGAAGCTTTCTTT. Its translation is CASRPPPGQGAMNTEAFF.

This chain connects TRBV4-2 to TRBJ1-5, with 7 bases fitting TRBD1. This CDR3 is 18 amino acids long. Germline V gene data show CDR1 as LGHNA and CDR2 as YNFKEQ. Unmatched junction bases numbered 13, after V lost 1 base and J lost 4 bases. The CDR3 is CASSQAGQLSKNNQPQHF. The CDR3 DNA follows: TGTGCCAGCAGCCAAGCGGGACAGCTCTCGAAAAATAATCAGCCCCAGCATTTT.

The chain is built from TRBV19 and TRBJ1-5, with 8 bases that match TRBD1. CDR1 is LNHDA and CDR2 is SQIVND in the germline V gene (reference sequence). The CDR3 extends over 16 amino acids. The V gene end was trimmed by 7 bases and the J gene end by 4 bases; junction bases not matched to a gene: 12. The CDR3 loop reads CASKAWETGENQPQHF. The CDR3 region has the DNA TGTGCCAGTAAGGCCTGGGAGACAGGGGAAAATCAGCCCCAGCATTTT.

This sequence joins TRBV11-3 and TRBJ2-1, with 13 nucleotides matching TRBD2. The CDR3 has 18 residues. Germline V gives CDR1 SGHNT, CDR2 YENEEA. Trimming removed 3 bases from V and 4 bases from J; junction bases left unmatched: 9. CDR3: CASSLGLTSGGTYNEQFF. CDR3 nucleotides: TGTGCCAGCAGCTTGGGGCTGACTAGCGGGGGGACTTACAATGAGCAGTTCTTC.

The rearrangement joins TRBV5-1 to TRBJ2-5; a weak D match, TRBD1 (6 bases). The CDR3 has 14 amino acids. The V and J ends lost 3 bases and 1 base respectively, with 10 bases between them. CDR1 and CDR2 (germline): SGHRS, YFSETQ. The CDR3 DNA sequence: TGCGCCAGCAGCTGGGGACACCTCCAAGAGACCCAGTACTTC. Amino acid sequence: CASSWGHLQETQYF.

The V gene is TRBV6-4, the J gene TRBJ1-1; TRBD1 is a possible D gene (5 bases). This CDR3 has 14 amino acids. Trimming took off 2 bases at V and 3 bases at J, with 10 bases between the two ends. Per germline, CDR1 MRHNA and CDR2 SNTAGT. In nucleotides, the CDR3 is TGTGCCAGCAGTGACCGGCCGGGGGACACTGAAGCTTTCTTT. Protein: CASSDRPGDTEAFF.

This clone was counted ten times or more. The chain links TRBV7-8 to TRBJ2-7; TRBD2 aligns across 7 bases. The CDR3 length is 14 residues. Germline CDR1 SGHVS, CDR2 FQNEAQ. V lost 1 base to trimming and J lost 4 bases; unmatched junction nucleotides: 4. The CDR3 reads CASSLGLAYYEQYF. The CDR3 DNA reads TGTGCCAGCAGCTTAGGACTAGCCTATTACGAGCAGTACTTC.

This sequence joins TRBV6-5 and TRBJ1-6; perhaps TRBD1 as D (6 bases). The CDR3 extends over 14 amino acids. Germline CDR1 is MNHEY and CDR2 is SVGAGI. Trimming cost V 7 bases and J 7 bases, with 14 bases left between them. This chain's CDR3 is CASTTGQTNSPLHF. DNA of the CDR3: TGTGCCAGCACTACGGGACAAACGAATTCACCCCTCCACTTT.

A few counts support this clone. The same CDR3 also results from other DNA sequences found in this sample. The chain couples TRBV27 to TRBJ2-1; no reliable D call. Trimming shortened V by 2 bases and J by 4 bases, and 6 bases separated the two germline ends. The CDR3 is 13 residues long. Germline CDR1 is MNHEY and CDR2 is SMNVEV (reference sequence). CDR3 coding DNA: TGTGCCAGCAGTTTAAACAATTACAATGAGCAGTTCTTC. Residues: CASSLNNYNEQFF.

The chain joins TRBV5-6 to TRBJ2-3, with unresolved D. V dropped 1 base and J dropped 3 bases, with 9 bases sitting between them. The CDR3 spans 14 residues. CDR1 is SGHDT, CDR2 YYEEEE, per germline. The CDR3 protein is CASSLPRATDTQYF. CDR3 DNA sequence: TGTGCCAGCAGCTTGCCCCGAGCTACAGATACGCAGTATTTT.

CDR3 bases: TGTGCCAGCAGCCCCCGTGGGAGCTCTGGAAACACCATATATTTT. It translates to CASSPRGSSGNTIYF. The chain couples TRBV5-6 to TRBJ1-3; unclear D gene. The CDR3 runs 15 residues. The ends were cut back, 4 bases at V and 0 bases at J, with 11 bases in the middle. Germline V CDR1 and CDR2: SGHDT, YYEEEE.

V is TRBV28 and J is TRBJ1-2; D is undetermined. Deletions cut 2 bases from V and 4 bases from J, with 11 bases between. Germline V gene data show CDR1 as MDHEN and CDR2 as SYDVKM. The CDR3 is 14 residues long. CDR3 coding DNA: TGTGCCAGCAGTTTAACAATTATGCCCTATGGCTACACCTTC. The encoded protein is CASSLTIMPYGYTF.

The chain links TRBV24-1 to TRBJ2-1, with a tentative D call TRBD2 (5 bases). V lost 11 bases and J lost 7, with 17 bases in between. CDR1 KGHDR and CDR2 SFDVKD come from the germline V gene. This CDR3 has 13 residues. CDR3 nucleotides: TGTGCCATCTCTCGGGAATATGGGAATGAGCAGTTCTTC. Amino acid sequence: CAISREYGNEQFF.

This clone has just one count. V gene TRBV6-5 combines with J gene TRBJ1-6; 7 bases line up with TRBD1. The V segment lost 4 bases and the J segment 6 bases; nucleotides outside the gene matches: 6. The CDR3 is made up of 15 amino acids. CDR1 and CDR2 from the germline V gene are MNHEY and SVGAGI. In nucleotides, the CDR3 is TGTGCCAGCAGTTTTCGGACAGGTAGTAATTCACCCCTCCACTTT. Protein: CASSFRTGSNSPLHF.